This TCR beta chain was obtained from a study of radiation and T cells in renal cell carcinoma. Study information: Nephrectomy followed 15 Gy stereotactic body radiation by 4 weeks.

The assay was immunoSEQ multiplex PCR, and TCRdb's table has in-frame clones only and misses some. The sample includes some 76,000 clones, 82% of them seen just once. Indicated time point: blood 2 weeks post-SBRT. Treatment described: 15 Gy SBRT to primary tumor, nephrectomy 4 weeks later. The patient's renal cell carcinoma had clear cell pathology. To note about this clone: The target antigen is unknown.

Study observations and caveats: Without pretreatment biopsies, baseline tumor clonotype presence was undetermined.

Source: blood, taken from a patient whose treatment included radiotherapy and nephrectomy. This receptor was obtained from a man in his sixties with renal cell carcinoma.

The chain's CDR3 is CAWSVLFTGGEQFF. CDR3 bases: TGTGCCTGGAGTGTACTTTTTACAGGCGGTGAGCAGTTCTTC. V usage is TRBV30 and J usage is TRBJ2-1; possibly TRBD1 for D (5 bases). Germline V gives CDR1 GTSNPN, CDR2 SVGIG (reference sequence). The CDR3 is 14 residues long. V was trimmed by 0 bases and J by 9 bases, leaving 15 bases between them.